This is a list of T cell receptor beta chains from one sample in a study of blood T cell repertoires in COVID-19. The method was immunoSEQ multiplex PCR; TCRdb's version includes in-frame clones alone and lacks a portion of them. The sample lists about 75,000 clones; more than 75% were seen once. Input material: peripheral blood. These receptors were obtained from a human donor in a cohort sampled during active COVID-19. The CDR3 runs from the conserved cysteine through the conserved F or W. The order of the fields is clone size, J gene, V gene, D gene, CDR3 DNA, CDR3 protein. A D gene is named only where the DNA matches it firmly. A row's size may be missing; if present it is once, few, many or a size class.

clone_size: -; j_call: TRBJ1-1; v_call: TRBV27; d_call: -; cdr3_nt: TGTGCCAGCAGTTTAGGCCAGGGCACCACTGAAGCTTTCTTT; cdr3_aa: CASSLGQGTTEAFF
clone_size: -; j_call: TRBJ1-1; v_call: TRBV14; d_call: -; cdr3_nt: TGTGCCAGCAGCCAAGATCTTCTAGGCCCGAACACTGAAGCTTTCTTT; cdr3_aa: CASSQDLLGPNTEAFF
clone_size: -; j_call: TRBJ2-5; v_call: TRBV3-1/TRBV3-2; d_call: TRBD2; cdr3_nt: TGTGCCAGCAGCCAAGAAAGGGTGACTAGCGGGGTGCTGGAGACCCAGTACTTC; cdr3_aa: CASSQERVTSGVLETQYF
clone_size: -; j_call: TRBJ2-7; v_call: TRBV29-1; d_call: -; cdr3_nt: TGCAGCGCCGCTCGGGGGTCGAGCTCCTACGAGCAGTACTTC; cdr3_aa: CSAARGSSSYEQYF
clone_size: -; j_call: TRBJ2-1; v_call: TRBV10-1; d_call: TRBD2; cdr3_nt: TGCGCCAGCAGTGGTCGGACTAGCGGATACAATGAGCAGTTCTTC; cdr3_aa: CASSGRTSGYNEQFF
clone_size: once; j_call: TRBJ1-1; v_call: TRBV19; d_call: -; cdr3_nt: TGTGCCAGTAGTAATACGTTACACGCGGCAGCTTTCTTT; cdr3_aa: CASSNTLHAAAFF
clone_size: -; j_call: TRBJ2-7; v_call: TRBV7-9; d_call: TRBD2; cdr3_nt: TGTGCCAGCAGCCGCACCTCCGGGGGGGCCTACGAGCAGTACTTC; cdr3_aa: CASSRTSGGAYEQYF
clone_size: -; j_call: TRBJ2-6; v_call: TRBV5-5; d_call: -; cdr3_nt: TGTGCCAGCAGCTTAGTGAGCGGGGCCAACGTCCTGACTTTC; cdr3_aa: CASSLVSGANVLTF
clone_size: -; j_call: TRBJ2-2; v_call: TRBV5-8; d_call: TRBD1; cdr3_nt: TGTGCCAGCAGCTTCCGGGACAGGTTCACCGGGGAGCTGTTTTTT; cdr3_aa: CASSFRDRFTGELFF
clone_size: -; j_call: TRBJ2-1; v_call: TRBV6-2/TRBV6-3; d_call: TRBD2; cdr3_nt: TGTGCCAGCAGTTACCCCCGGGGGGGCACCCACAATGAGCAGTTCTTC; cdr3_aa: CASSYPRGGTHNEQFF
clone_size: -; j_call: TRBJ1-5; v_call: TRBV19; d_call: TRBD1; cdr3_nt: TGTGCCAGTAGTATCTCACAGGGGGCGGATCAGCCCCAGCATTTT; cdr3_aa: CASSISQGADQPQHF
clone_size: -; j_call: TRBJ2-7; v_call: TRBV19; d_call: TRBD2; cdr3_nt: TGTGCCAGTAGTCCCGGAACTAGCGGGAGACTCGCCGAGCAGTACTTC; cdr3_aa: CASSPGTSGRLAEQYF
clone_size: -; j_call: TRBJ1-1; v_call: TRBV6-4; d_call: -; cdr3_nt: TGTGCCAGCAGTGACCCGAAGGGGGGGGTGGACACTGAAGCTTTCTTT; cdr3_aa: CASSDPKGGVDTEAFF
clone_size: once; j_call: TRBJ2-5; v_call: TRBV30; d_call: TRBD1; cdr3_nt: TGTGCCTGGAGTACAGGGGGGGAGACCCAGTACTTC; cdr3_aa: CAWSTGGETQYF
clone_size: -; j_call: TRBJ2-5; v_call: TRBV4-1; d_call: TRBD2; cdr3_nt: TGCGCCAGCAGCCAAGTCAGTCACCCGGGGGGTCGGGAGACCCAGTACTTC; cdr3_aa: CASSQVSHPGGRETQYF
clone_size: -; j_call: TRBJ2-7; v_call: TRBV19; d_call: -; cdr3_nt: TGTGCCAGTAGTACACCCTCCGGGAGCTTCTCCTACGAGCAGTACTTC; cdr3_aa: CASSTPSGSFSYEQYF
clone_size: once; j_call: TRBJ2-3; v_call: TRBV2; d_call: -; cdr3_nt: TGTGCCAGCATAGGGACTGATAGTATCACAGATACGCAGTATTTT; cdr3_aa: CASIGTDSITDTQYF
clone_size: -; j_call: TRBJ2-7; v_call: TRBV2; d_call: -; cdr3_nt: TGTGCCAGCAGCCAGGGTCTATACGAGCAGTACTTC; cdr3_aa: CASSQGLYEQYF
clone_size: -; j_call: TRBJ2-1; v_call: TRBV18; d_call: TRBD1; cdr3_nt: TGTGCCAGCTCACCGACAGGGGGCTCCTACAATGAGCAGTTCTTC; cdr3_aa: CASSPTGGSYNEQFF
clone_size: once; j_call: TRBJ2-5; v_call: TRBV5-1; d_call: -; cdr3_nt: TGCGCCAGCAGCTCAGGGGAGGGCGAAGAGACCCAGTACTTC; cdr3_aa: CASSSGEGEETQYF
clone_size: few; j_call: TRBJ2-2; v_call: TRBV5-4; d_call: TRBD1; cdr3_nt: TGTGCCAGCAGCCAACAGGGGACGTACACCGGGGAGCTGTTTTTT; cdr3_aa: CASSQQGTYTGELFF
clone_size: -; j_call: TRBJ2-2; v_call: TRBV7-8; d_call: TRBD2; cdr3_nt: TGTGCCAGCAGCCGCCGGCGGGAGGCGGACACCGGGGAGCTGTTTTTT; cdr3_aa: CASSRRREADTGELFF
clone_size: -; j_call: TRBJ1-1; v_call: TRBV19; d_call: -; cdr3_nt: TGTGCCAGCTACACAGTTGGGAACACTGAAGCTTTCTTT; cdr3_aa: CASYTVGNTEAFF
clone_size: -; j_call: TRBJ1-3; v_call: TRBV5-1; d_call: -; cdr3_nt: TGCGCCAGCAGCCTAGGAAGCGGCCGGGGAAACACCATATATTTT; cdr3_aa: CASSLGSGRGNTIYF
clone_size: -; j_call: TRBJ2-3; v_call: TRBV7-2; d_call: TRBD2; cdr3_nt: TGTGCCAGCAGCTTAGAACTAGCGGGGGCCATTAGCACAGATACGCAGTATTTT; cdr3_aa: CASSLELAGAISTDTQYF
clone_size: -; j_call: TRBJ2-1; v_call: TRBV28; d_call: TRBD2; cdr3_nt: TGTGCCAGCAGTTTAAGTATCTTGGCTAGCGGGAGAACAACTTCCTACAATGAGCAGTTCTTC; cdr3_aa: CASSLSILASGRTTSYNEQFF
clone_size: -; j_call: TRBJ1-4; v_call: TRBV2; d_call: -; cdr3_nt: TGTGCCAGCAGTGGTGACAGGAGCCGTTCTAATGAAAAACTGTTTTTT; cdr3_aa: CASSGDRSRSNEKLFF
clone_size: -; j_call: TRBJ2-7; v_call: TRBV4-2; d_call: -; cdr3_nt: TGTGCCAGCAGCCAAGAGGGGGGACAGCTCTACGAGCAGTACTTC; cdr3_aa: CASSQEGGQLYEQYF